The present TCR beta chain was sequenced within a study of OX40 agonist ivuxolimab in advanced cancers. Germline CDR1 and CDR2: MNHNY and SVGAGI (reference sequence). CDR3 length: 15 amino acids. V trimming: 8 bases; J trimming: 4 bases; junction bases outside the gene matches: 10. Study observations and caveats: Clonal expansion by week 6 occurred in CD4+ and CD8+ blood T cells (at 0.1 to 3.0 mg/kg).

As for this clone: What it binds is unknown.

The repertoire was sequenced with immunoSEQ multiplex PCR; TCRdb's copy has only in-frame clones and lacks some. The sample shows around 53,000 clones, around nine tenths of them seen only once. The chain carries TRBV6-6 and TRBJ2-3; 9 bases are a match to TRBD1. The sequence came from an adult with an advanced solid tumor such as melanoma, head and neck, liver or kidney cancer. The starting material was CD4+ or CD8+ T cells sorted from blood, obtained in a trial of the OX40 agonist ivuxolimab. The CDR3 nucleotides read TGTGCCAGCGGAGGGACAGGGATGATCCCAGATACGCAGTATTTT. Amino acid sequence: CASGGTGMIPDTQYF.